The 20 T cell receptor beta chains presented below share a single source sample, sequenced in a study of immune heterogeneity within non-small cell lung tumors. Multiplex PCR with 32 V and 13 J primers amplified TCR beta CDR3. TCRdb fed the multiplex PCR reads into MiXCR, producing one record per CDR3 protein. The table shows roughly 20,000 distinct CDR3 sequences, with around 26% occurring only once. Template material comprised bulk tumor genomic DNA at roughly 600 ng per sample. While surgery was under way, several biopsies spaced far apart were taken per primary tumor. Curative surgery was performed on patients who had untreated, newly diagnosed non-small cell lung cancer. Specimen: lung tumor tissue. These receptors were obtained from a man aged 35-49 years with non-small cell lung cancer.

The table lists this clonotype with a few counts. The chain has TRBV18 and TRBJ1-5; 7 bases are shared with TRBD1. This CDR3 spans 16 amino acids. V dropped 2 bases and J dropped 5; count of bases not matched to a gene: 9. Per germline, CDR1 KGHSH and CDR2 LQKENI. The CDR3 nucleotides read TGTGCCAGCTCACCAGGGGAGGGGGCGAGTTATCAGCCCCAGCATTTT. Protein: CASSPGEGASYQPQHF.

This clonotype is medium-sized. The DNA for the CDR3 is TGCGCCAGCAGGGATGGGACAGGGGGTACCGGGGAGCTGTTTTTT. Protein sequence: CASRDGTGGTGELFF. The chain is built from TRBV5-1 and TRBJ2-2; 11 bases align to TRBD1. V was clipped by 5 bases and J by 5 bases; unmatched bases: 5. Germline CDR1 SGHRS, CDR2 YFSETQ. The CDR3 spans 15 residues.

The rearrangement joins TRBV7-9 to TRBJ1-1; possibly TRBD1 for D (5 bases). Germline values: CDR1 SEHNR, CDR2 FQNEAQ (reference sequence). Trimming stripped 5 bases from V and 0 bases from J, with 10 bases between. The CDR3 consists of 14 residues. CDR3 DNA: TGTGCCAGCAGCCTCCGACAGATGAACACTGAAGCTTTCTTT. It codes for CASSLRQMNTEAFF.

The gene calls are TRBV6-5 and TRBJ2-2, with D perhaps TRBD1 or TRBD2 (7 bases each). The CDR3 is made up of 15 amino acids. The germline gives CDR1 MNHEY, CDR2 SVGAGI. V lost 2 bases, J lost 5 bases, and 12 bases lay in between. The CDR3 here is CASSYPRGGTGELFF. The DNA of the CDR3 is TGTGCCAGCAGTTACCCCAGGGGGGGTACCGGGGAGCTGTTTTTT.

Comment on this clonotype: An end of the junction differs from the germline gene, which may be a read error. The rearrangement uses TRBV2 and TRBJ1-6, with D possibly TRBD1 on 5 matching bases. Germline values: CDR1 SNHLY, CDR2 FYNNEI. This CDR3 contains 16 residues. CDR3 region: CAISEQGDLGNSPLHF. Here the CDR3 DNA reads TGTGCCATCAGTGAGCAGGGCGACCTCGGTAATTCACCCCTCCACTTT. Variable domain in full (rest from reference TRBV2 and TRBJ1-6): EPEVTQTPSHQVTQMGQEVILRCVPISNHLYFYWYRQILGQKVEFLVSFYNNEISEKSEIFDDQFSVERPDGSNFTLKIRSTKLEDSAMYFCAISEQGDLGNSPLHFGNGTRLTVT.

Only a few counts were recorded for this clonotype. This sequence joins TRBV30 and TRBJ1-5; D gene unclear. The V and J ends lost 0 bases and 11 bases respectively, with 17 bases between them. This CDR3 spans 14 amino acids. The germline CDR1 and CDR2 sequences are GTSNPN and SVGIG (reference sequence). In DNA, the CDR3 is TGTGCCTGGAGTGTAGACGCGGTCCGTGGGGCCCAGCATTTT. This encodes CAWSVDAVRGAQHF.

The chain couples TRBV18 to TRBJ1-1; 7 positions agree with TRBD1. The germline CDR1 and CDR2 sequences are KGHSH and LQKENI. The junction had 2 bases not matched to a gene; V was cut back by 6 bases and J by 1 base. The CDR3 loop spans 13 amino acids. Written as DNA, the CDR3 is TGTGCCAGCTCCGGGGACAGGAACACTGAAGCTTTCTTT. Its translation: CASSGDRNTEAFF.

The chain couples TRBV4-3 to TRBJ1-4; the match to TRBD1 covers 8 bases. Germline CDR1 is LGHNA and CDR2 is YSLEER. The CDR3 sequence is 15 residues long. Trimming cost V 3 bases and J 7 bases; bases outside gene matches: 7. The CDR3 DNA reads TGCGCCAGCAGCCAGGCAACAGGGGGAACTGAAAAACTGTTTTTT. Translation gives CASSQATGGTEKLFF.

The CDR3 here is CATRAGETQYF. The CDR3 coding sequence is TGTGCCACCCGAGCGGGGGAGACCCAGTACTTC. The rearrangement links TRBV10-3 to TRBJ2-5; the match to TRBD2 covers 7 bases. V gave up 10 bases and J gave up 5 bases; unmatched junction bases: 4. The CDR3 is 11 residues long. Germline V gives CDR1 ENHRY, CDR2 SYGVKD.

With regard to this clonotype: The junction shows a germline mismatch at one end, possibly a read error. The V call is TRBV6-2 or TRBV6-3, the J call TRBJ2-1, with 8 nucleotides matching TRBD1. CDR3 length: 13 amino acids. The germline V gene encodes CDR1 MNHEY and CDR2 SVGEGT. The CDR3 DNA reads TGTGCTGCCCGCTGGGACAGGCGGAATGAGCAGTGCTTC. This gives the protein CAARWDRRNEQCF.

The V gene is TRBV5-4, the J gene TRBJ1-1; TRBD1 agrees at 7 bases. Germline trimming cut 4 bases from V and 5 bases from J; bases unmatched to any gene: 5. This CDR3 spans 13 amino acids. Germline V gene lookup returns CDR1 SGHNT and CDR2 YYREEE (reference sequence). The CDR3 here is CASSRETGTEAFF. The CDR3 coding sequence is TGTGCCAGCAGCCGGGAGACAGGGACTGAAGCTTTCTTT.

As to this clonotype: With a much larger clone just one base away, this may be a read error. The genes are TRBV20-1 and TRBJ2-3; TRBD2 matches 9 bases. The CDR3 totals 14 residues. After removal of 6 bases from V and 4 bases from J, the junction contained 8 bases not matched to a gene. The germline V gene encodes CDR1 DFQATT and CDR2 SNEGSKA (reference sequence). The CDR3 sequence is CSARVAGDADTQYF. The CDR3 nucleotides read TGCAGTGCCCGCGTAGCGGGAGACGCAGATACGCAGTATTTT.

In regard to this clonotype: A read error may explain this, as a much larger clone is one base away. V and J are TRBV12-5 and TRBJ2-7; D is ambiguous. V lost 7 bases to trimming and J lost 7 bases, with 23 bases between them. The CDR3 is 15 residues long. Germline CDR1 is LGHNT and CDR2 is FRNRAP. The CDR3 is CASAHNRAFDEEQYF. The CDR3 coding sequence is TGTGCTAGTGCTCACAACCGGGCCTTCGATGAGGAGCAGTACTTC.

This clonotype was found a few times. The V and J genes are TRBV20-1 and TRBJ1-4; 8 nucleotides match TRBD1. With V trimmed by 1 base and J by 2 bases, 9 bases remained unmatched. The germline gives CDR1 DFQATT, CDR2 SNEGSKA (reference sequence). This CDR3 is built from 17 residues. CDR3 in amino acids: CSARVLTGDGTNEKLFF. Written as DNA, the CDR3 is TGCAGTGCTAGAGTCCTGACAGGGGATGGGACTAATGAAAAACTGTTTTTT.

Remarks on this clonotype: A much larger clone lies one base from this, so it may be a read error. This chain connects TRBV6-2 or TRBV6-3 to TRBJ2-6, with no clear D. The V gene's germline CDR1 is MNHEY and CDR2 SVGEGT. The CDR3 spans 13 residues. V was clipped by 8 bases and J by 5 bases, with 10 bases between them. The CDR3 sequence: CASSNTRANVLTF. CDR3 DNA: TGTGCCAGCTCGAATACTAGGGCCAACGTCCTGACTTTC.

This clonotype was counted many times. V and J are TRBV19 and TRBJ1-2, with D perhaps matching TRBD1 (6 bases). The CDR3 totals 16 residues. V lost 9 bases to trimming and J lost 3 bases, with 23 bases between them. Germline CDR1 and CDR2: LNHDA and SQIVND (reference sequence). CDR3 amino acids: CASALLGGQGYYGYTF. CDR3 DNA: TGTGCCAGCGCCCTCCTGGGGGGACAAGGATACTATGGCTACACCTTC.

There are many counts of this clonotype. The chain carries TRBV6-1 and TRBJ2-7, with D perhaps matching TRBD1 (6 bases). The CDR3 spans 15 residues. V lost 5 bases and J 5 bases, leaving 19 bases between the germline ends. CDR1 MNHNS and CDR2 SASEGT come from the germline V gene. CDR3 in amino acids: CASSKGTTGSNEQYF. The CDR3 nucleotides read TGTGCCAGCAGTAAAGGGACGACAGGATCTAACGAGCAGTACTTC.

Regarding this clonotype: A clone one base away is much larger, so this may be a read error. The V gene is TRBV10-2, the J gene TRBJ2-7; D gene ambiguous. The CDR3 consists of 14 residues. Trimming took 5 bases from V and 0 from J, leaving 11 bases between them. Germline V gene data show CDR1 as WSHSY and CDR2 as SAAADI. The CDR3 bases are TGCGCCAGCAGTCCGCAAGGGAACTCCTACGAGCAGTACTTC. Amino acid sequence: CASSPQGNSYEQYF.

By sample fraction, this clonotype is medium-sized. The chain links TRBV19 to TRBJ2-7; D tentatively reads TRBD1 or TRBD2 (7 bases each). CDR3 length: 16 amino acids. The V end lost 4 bases, the J end lost 3 bases, and 19 bases lay between the germline ends. In germline, CDR1 is LNHDA, CDR2 SQIVND (reference sequence). CDR3 protein: CASSTTRQGGGYEQYF. In DNA, the CDR3 is TGTGCCAGTAGTACCACCCGACAGGGCGGGGGCTACGAGCAGTACTTC.

This clonotype is medium-sized (0.01 to 0.1%) within its sample. The rearrangement uses TRBV30 and TRBJ2-7; D gene unclear. The CDR3 extends over 13 amino acids. The ends were cut back, 2 bases at V and 4 bases at J, with 12 bases in the middle. Germline V gene sequence: CDR1 GTSNPN, CDR2 SVGIG (reference sequence). In nucleotides, the CDR3 is TGTGCCTGGAGTAGTATAGAGCTGTACGAGCAGTACTTC. Protein: CAWSSIELYEQYF.